These 24 T cell receptor beta chains came from one sample sequenced in a study of blood T cell repertoires in COVID-19. Libraries were prepared by immunoSEQ multiplex PCR; TCRdb keeps only in-frame clonotypes and omits some of them. In the table there are under 400,000 clones, roughly 88% of which are singletons. The sample comprised peripheral blood. The receptors were gathered from a woman aged 25 to 45 with COVID-19, enrolled during active disease.

The chain links TRBV5-1 to TRBJ1-6; D remains ambiguous. Germline V CDR1 and CDR2: SGHRS, YFSETQ. CDR3 length: 17 residues. The ends were cut back, 2 bases at V and 0 bases at J, with 12 bases in the middle. The CDR3 DNA is TGCGCCAGCAGCTTAAACTTTATTAGCTCCTATAATTCACCCCTCCACTTT. Translated, it gives CASSLNFISSYNSPLHF.

The J gene is TRBJ1-1, the V gene TRBV5-1, with D unclear. The V gene's germline CDR1 is SGHRS and CDR2 YFSETQ. There are 14 residues in the CDR3. V was shortened by 2 bases and J by 0 bases, with 8 bases between the two germline ends. For the CDR3, the DNA is TGCGCCAGCAGCTTCGGCAGGATGAACACTGAAGCTTTCTTT. This sequence encodes CASSFGRMNTEAFF. Based on the CDR3 plus reference TRBV5-1 and TRBJ1-1, the full variable domain is KAGVTQTPRYLIKTRGQQVTLSCSPISGHRSVSWYQQTPGQGLQFLFEYFSETQRNKGNFPGRFSGRQFSNSRSEMNVSTLELGDSALYLCASSFGRMNTEAFFGQGTRLTVV.

V gene TRBV6-5 combines with J gene TRBJ1-4; a weak D match, TRBD1 (6 bases). The CDR3 contains 15 residues. The ends were cut back, 2 bases at V and 4 bases at J, with 11 bases in the middle. Germline loops: CDR1 MNHEY, CDR2 SVGAGI. CDR3 loop: CASSYTDSYNEKLFF. The CDR3 coding sequence is TGTGCCAGCAGTTACACGGACAGCTATAATGAAAAACTGTTTTTT.

DNA of the CDR3: TGTGCCAGCAGCTCCCCTCCGGGACAGGTGGGCTATGGCTACACCTTC. It yields the protein CASSSPPGQVGYGYTF. V usage is TRBV7-9 and J usage is TRBJ1-2; the match to TRBD1 covers 8 bases. This CDR3 region has 16 residues. Germline-derived CDR1 and CDR2 are SEHNR and FQNEAQ (reference sequence). The V gene end was trimmed by 4 bases and the J gene end by 4 bases; junction bases not matched to a gene: 11.

V usage is TRBV5-4 and J usage is TRBJ1-5; D might be TRBD1 (6 bases). Germline V CDR1 and CDR2: SGHNT, YYREEE (reference sequence). The V end was cut by 4 bases, the J end by 5 bases, with 16 bases between. The CDR3 is 15 amino acids. The CDR3 region is CASSRGGGPDQPQHF. The CDR3 bases are TGTGCCAGCAGCCGTGGGGGGGGGCCGGATCAGCCCCAGCATTTT.

The chain carries TRBV5-8 and TRBJ1-4, with TRBD1 identical over 9 bases. Germline CDR1 and CDR2: SGHTS and YDEGEE. CDR3 length: 15 residues. V was clipped by 4 bases and J by 8 bases; unmatched bases: 9. CDR3 protein: CASSLLQGAGEKLFF. The CDR3 DNA reads TGTGCCAGCAGCCTCCTACAGGGGGCTGGGGAAAAACTGTTTTTT.

The V call is TRBV2, the J call TRBJ2-1, with TRBD2 matching 12 bases. The germline gives CDR1 SNHLY, CDR2 FYNNEI. The V and J ends lost 1 base and 5 bases, in that order; junction bases with no gene match: 3. The CDR3 covers 16 residues. As DNA, the CDR3 is TGTGCCAGCAGTGAAGGGCTAGCGGGGGGGAACAATGAGCAGTTCTTC. It codes for CASSEGLAGGNNEQFF.

The CDR3 loop is CASSLDGAGNQPQHF. DNA for the CDR3: TGTGCCAGCAGCTTAGATGGGGCCGGCAATCAGCCCCAGCATTTT. This chain links TRBV7-8 with TRBJ1-5, with TRBD1 as a possible D gene (5 bases). The germline V gene has CDR1 SGHVS and CDR2 FQNEAQ. The CDR3 length is 15 residues. Trimming cost V 1 base and J 2 bases, with 9 bases left between them.

The CDR3 loop reads CASSSSGTQYNEQFF. The DNA for the CDR3 is TGTGCCAGCAGTTCCTCCGGGACACAGTACAATGAGCAGTTCTTC. J is TRBJ2-1 and V is TRBV27, with D possibly matching TRBD1 (6 bases). Germline assignment: CDR1 MNHEY and CDR2 SMNVEV (reference sequence). The CDR3 covers 15 residues. V gave up 4 bases and J gave up 4 bases, with 14 bases separating them.

The chain carries TRBV11-2 and TRBJ2-6; TRBD1 is a possible D gene (5 bases). The CDR3 extends over 16 amino acids. The V gene's germline CDR1 is SGHAT and CDR2 FQNNGV. V lost 0 bases and J lost 3, with 9 bases in between. The CDR3 here is CASSLEWGRGANVLTF. The CDR3 coding sequence is TGTGCCAGCAGCTTAGAGTGGGGCCGTGGGGCCAACGTCCTGACTTTC.

The rearrangement links TRBV28 to TRBJ2-3; D perhaps matches TRBD2 (5 bases). The length of the CDR3 is 15 residues. The V end lost 5 bases, the J end lost 1 base, and 13 bases lay between the germline ends. CDR1 and CDR2 (germline): MDHEN, SYDVKM. DNA of the CDR3: TGTGCCAGCAGTGGACTCCACCTTGGCACAGATACGCAGTATTTT. Its translation is CASSGLHLGTDTQYF.

This sequence joins TRBV28 and TRBJ2-5; 7 positions agree with TRBD1. The CDR3 loop spans 15 amino acids. CDR1 and CDR2 from the germline V gene are MDHEN and SYDVKM. The V gene end was trimmed by 3 bases and the J gene end by 4 bases; junction bases not matched to a gene: 8. This CDR3 reads CASSLMGAGGETQYF. Here the CDR3 DNA reads TGTGCCAGCAGTTTGATGGGGGCAGGGGGAGAGACCCAGTACTTC.

The gene calls are TRBV5-1 and TRBJ2-2; D remains unclear. The CDR3 is 14 amino acids. Trimming stripped 4 bases from V and 5 bases from J, with 12 bases between. The germline V gene has CDR1 SGHRS and CDR2 YFSETQ. CDR3 in amino acids: CASSPTPRTGELFF. CDR3 sequence (DNA): TGCGCCAGCAGCCCGACCCCGAGGACCGGGGAGCTGTTTTTT.

Turning to this clone: The same CDR3 also results from other DNA sequences found in this sample. The CDR3 DNA reads as TGTGCCAGCAGCTTGGGACTAGCGGGGACAGATACGCAGTATTTT. It is translated as CASSLGLAGTDTQYF. The V call is TRBV7-9, the J call TRBJ2-3, with TRBD2 identical over 13 bases. This CDR3 comprises 15 residues. The V segment lost 3 bases and the J segment 3 bases; nucleotides outside the gene matches: 0. Germline V CDR1 and CDR2: SEHNR, FQNEAQ (reference sequence).

This clone has only a few counts. The chain combines TRBV4-1 with TRBJ2-6; D not certain. Germline lookup yields CDR1 MGHRA and CDR2 YSYEKL. The CDR3 has 16 amino acids. V was trimmed by 5 bases and J by 1 base, leaving 12 bases between them. The CDR3 bases are TGCGCCAGCAGCTCCACTCCCCTATCTGGGGCCAACGTCCTGACTTTC. It codes for CASSSTPLSGANVLTF.

The chain joins TRBV19 to TRBJ2-2; TRBD2 matches at 9 bases. CDR1 is LNHDA and CDR2 is SQIVND in the germline V gene (reference sequence). The CDR3 is made up of 15 amino acids. V gave up 5 bases and J gave up 2 bases; unmatched junction bases: 3. The CDR3: CASSWLAGNTGELFF. CDR3 coding DNA: TGTGCCAGTAGTTGGCTAGCGGGAAACACCGGGGAGCTGTTTTTT.

V usage is TRBV7-9 and J usage is TRBJ2-2; the D gene is possibly TRBD2 (7 bases). Trimming removed 5 bases from V and 2 bases from J, with 12 bases in between. CDR1 is SEHNR, CDR2 FQNEAQ, per germline (reference sequence). The CDR3 totals 15 residues. CDR3 DNA sequence: TGTGCCAGCAGCCGCGGGGGCTTAAACACCGGGGAGCTGTTTTTT. Its translation: CASSRGGLNTGELFF. The full variable domain, with the rest looked up from reference TRBV7-9 and TRBJ2-2, is DTGVSQNPRHKITKRGQNVTFRCDPISEHNRLYWYRQTLGQGPEFLTYFQNEAQLEKSRLLSDRFSAERPKGSFSTLEIQRTEQGDSAMYLCASSRGGLNTGELFFGEGSRLTVL.

V usage is TRBV7-9 and J usage is TRBJ2-1; tentative D call: TRBD1 (6 bases). The CDR3 is made up of 13 amino acids. In germline, CDR1 is SEHNR, CDR2 FQNEAQ (reference sequence). V lost 2 bases, J lost 8 bases, and 10 bases lay in between. This CDR3 is CASSLKNRDEQFF. The CDR3 bases are TGTGCCAGCAGCTTAAAGAACAGGGATGAGCAGTTCTTC.

The chain carries TRBV6-6 and TRBJ2-1, with D possibly matching TRBD2 (6 bases). Trimming shortened V by 0 bases and J by 5 bases, and 14 bases separated the two germline ends. CDR3 length equals 16 residues. Germline V gene sequence: CDR1 MNHNY, CDR2 SVGAGI (reference sequence). The chain's CDR3 is CASSYSMGGVNNEQFF. In DNA form, the CDR3 reads TGTGCCAGCAGTTACTCGATGGGGGGTGTGAACAATGAGCAGTTCTTC.

CDR3 sequence (DNA): TGTGCCAGCAGCTTGGCGAGGGAACGTACGCAGTATTTT. Its protein is CASSLARERTQYF. V usage is TRBV7-8 and J usage is TRBJ2-3; D might be TRBD2 (5 bases). Trimming cost V 3 bases and J 8 bases, with 12 bases left between them. Germline V gene lookup returns CDR1 SGHVS and CDR2 FQNEAQ. This CDR3 is built from 13 residues.

The chain employs TRBV18 and TRBJ1-2; D gene unclear. Looked up from germline, CDR1 is KGHSH and CDR2 is LQKENI. Trimming shortened V by 3 bases and J by 3 bases, and 8 bases separated the two germline ends. CDR3 size: 13 residues. DNA for the CDR3: TGTGCCAGCTCACCGGAGGGATACTATGGCTACACCTTC. Its translation: CASSPEGYYGYTF.

The V call is TRBV7-8, the J call TRBJ1-5; tentative D call: TRBD1 (6 bases). Germline lookup yields CDR1 SGHVS and CDR2 FQNEAQ. The V end lost 0 bases, the J end lost 2 bases, and 14 bases lay between the germline ends. CDR3 length equals 17 residues. The CDR3 region has the DNA TGTGCCAGCAGCTTAGCGAGTGGGGGCAGGGGCAATCAGCCCCAGCATTTT. It specifies CASSLASGGRGNQPQHF.

The gene calls are TRBV5-6 and TRBJ2-3, with 8 bases identical to TRBD2. CDR3 length: 14 residues. Germline lookup yields CDR1 SGHDT and CDR2 YYEEEE. Trimming removed 7 bases from V and 4 bases from J; junction bases left unmatched: 8. The CDR3 region is CASRAYGGADTQYF. The CDR3 region has the DNA TGTGCCAGCCGAGCTTACGGGGGGGCAGATACGCAGTATTTT.

This clone appeared a single time. The V call is TRBV24-1, the J call TRBJ1-2; TRBD1 matches at 9 bases. Germline CDR1 is KGHDR and CDR2 is SFDVKD. This CDR3 is 14 amino acids long. J gave up 6 bases and V 2 bases, and 3 bases lay outside the gene matches. The CDR3 sequence is CATSDSGTGNGYTF. For the CDR3, the DNA is TGTGCCACCAGTGATTCCGGGACAGGGAATGGCTACACCTTC.